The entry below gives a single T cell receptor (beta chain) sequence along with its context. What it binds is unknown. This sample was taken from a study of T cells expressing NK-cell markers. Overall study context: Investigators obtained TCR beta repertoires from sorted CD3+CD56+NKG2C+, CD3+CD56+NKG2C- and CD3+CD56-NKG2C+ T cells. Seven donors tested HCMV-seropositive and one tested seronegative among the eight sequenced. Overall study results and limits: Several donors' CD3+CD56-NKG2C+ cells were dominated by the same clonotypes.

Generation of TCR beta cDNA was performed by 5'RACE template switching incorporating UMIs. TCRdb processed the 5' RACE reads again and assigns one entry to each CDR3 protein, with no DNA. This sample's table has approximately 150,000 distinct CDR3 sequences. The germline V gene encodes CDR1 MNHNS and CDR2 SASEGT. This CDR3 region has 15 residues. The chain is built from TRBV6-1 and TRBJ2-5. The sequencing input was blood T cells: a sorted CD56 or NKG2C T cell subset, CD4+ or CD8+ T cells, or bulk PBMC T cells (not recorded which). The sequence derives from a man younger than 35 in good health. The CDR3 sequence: CASTNGEEIQETQYF.